This T cell receptor beta chain derives from a study of cytomegalovirus exposure and HLA in healthy donors. Vbeta (60) and Jbeta (13) primers were used in the PCR. Generated by immunoSEQ multiplex PCR, the TCRdb table keeps only in-frame clones and is missing some. The data show 100,000 to 130,000 clones, 60% to 80% seen once. The CDR3 runs 14 residues. Germline loops: CDR1 MNHNY, CDR2 SVGAGI (reference sequence). V shed 5 bases and J shed 4 bases, with 14 bases lying between them. The V gene is TRBV6-6, the J gene TRBJ1-1; the D is unclear. The sequencing sample was made of PBMCs. The origin of this receptor is a young man in good health and CMV-seronegative. CDR3 sequence (DNA): TGTGCCAGCAGTCTGACCCCCGGCGGCACTGAAGCTTTCTTT. Translating gives CASSLTPGGTEAFF.